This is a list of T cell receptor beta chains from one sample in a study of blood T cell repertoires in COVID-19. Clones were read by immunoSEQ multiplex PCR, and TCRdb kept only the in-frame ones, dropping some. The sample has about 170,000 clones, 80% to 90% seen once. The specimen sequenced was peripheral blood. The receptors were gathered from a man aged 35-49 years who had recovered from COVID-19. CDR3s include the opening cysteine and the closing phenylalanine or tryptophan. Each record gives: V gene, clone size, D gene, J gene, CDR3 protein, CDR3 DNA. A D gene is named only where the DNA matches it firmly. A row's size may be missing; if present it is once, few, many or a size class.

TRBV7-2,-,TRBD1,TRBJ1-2,CASSLRDSSFYGYTF,TGTGCCAGCAGCTTACGGGACAGTTCTTTCTATGGCTACACCTTC
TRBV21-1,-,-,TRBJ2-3,CASKSTGGEIDTQYF,TGTGCCAGCAAAAGCACAGGGGGCGAAATAGATACGCAGTATTTT
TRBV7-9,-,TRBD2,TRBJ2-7,CASSSWGGSGSSYEQYF,TGTGCCAGCAGCTCATGGGGGGGTAGCGGGAGCTCCTACGAGCAGTACTTC
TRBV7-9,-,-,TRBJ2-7,CASSLLGAADEQYF,TGTGCCAGCAGCTTATTGGGGGCGGCGGACGAGCAGTACTTC
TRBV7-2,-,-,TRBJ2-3,CASSLDAKSSTDTQYF,TGTGCCAGCAGCTTAGATGCGAAGTCTAGCACAGATACGCAGTATTTT
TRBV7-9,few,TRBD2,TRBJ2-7,CASSPRGVSDEQYF,TGTGCCAGCAGCCCCCGGGGGGTATCGGACGAGCAGTACTTC
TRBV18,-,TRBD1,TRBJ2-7,CASSPAGQGAYEQYF,TGTGCCAGCTCACCCGCGGGACAGGGGGCTTACGAGCAGTACTTC
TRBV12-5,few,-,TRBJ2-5,CASGFGPRETQYF,TGTGCTAGTGGTTTCGGTCCTCGGGAGACCCAGTACTTC
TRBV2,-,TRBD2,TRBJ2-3,CASPSGGAVTDTQYF,TGTGCCAGCCCCAGCGGGGGGGCCGTCACAGATACGCAGTATTTT
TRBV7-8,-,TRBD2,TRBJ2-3,CASSGIGGEREWSDTQYF,TGTGCCAGCAGCGGTATAGGGGGGGAGCGGGAGTGGTCAGATACGCAGTATTTT
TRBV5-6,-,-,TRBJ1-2,CASTSLLEPDYGYTF,TGTGCCAGCACCTCATTGTTGGAGCCTGATTATGGCTACACCTTC
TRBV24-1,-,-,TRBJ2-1,CATSDSGQYNEQFF,TGTGCCACCAGTGACTCCGGACAGTACAATGAGCAGTTCTTC
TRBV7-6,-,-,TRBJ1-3,CASSPARGTGNTIYF,TGTGCCAGCAGCCCTGCAAGGGGGACTGGAAACACCATATATTTT
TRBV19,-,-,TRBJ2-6,CASSNAGGANVLTF,TGTGCCAGTAGTAACGCGGGCGGGGCCAACGTCCTGACTTTC
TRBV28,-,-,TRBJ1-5,CASSGGGQGPQHF,TGTGCCAGCTCCGGGGGGGGTCAGGGGCCCCAGCATTTT
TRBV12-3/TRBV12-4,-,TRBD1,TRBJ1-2,CASRKTGNYGYTF,TGTGCCAGCAGGAAGACAGGGAACTATGGCTACACCTTC
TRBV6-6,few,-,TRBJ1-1,CASRGENTEAFF,TGTGCCAGCAGAGGGGAGAACACTGAAGCTTTCTTT
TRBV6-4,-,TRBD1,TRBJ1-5,CATLDRADQPQHF,TGTGCCACCTTAGACAGGGCCGATCAGCCCCAGCATTTT
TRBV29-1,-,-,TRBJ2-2,CSVGRGLDTGELFF,TGCAGCGTTGGAAGGGGCTTAGACACCGGGGAGCTGTTTTTT
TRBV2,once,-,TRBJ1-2,CASSEEGRYYGYTF,TGTGCCAGCAGTGAGGAGGGTCGGTATTATGGCTACACCTTC
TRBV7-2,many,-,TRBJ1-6,CASSLLSPNSPLHF,TGTGCCAGCAGCTTACTCAGTCCGAATTCACCCCTCCACTTT
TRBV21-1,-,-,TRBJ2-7,CASNPGQETGEQYF,TGTGCCAGCAACCCGGGACAGGAGACTGGGGAGCAGTACTTC
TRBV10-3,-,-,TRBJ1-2,CATRGIDGYTF,TGTGCCACTAGGGGTATAGATGGCTACACCTTC
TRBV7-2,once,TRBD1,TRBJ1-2,CASSLADSTGVYGYTF,TGTGCCAGCAGCCTCGCCGATTCTACAGGGGTGTATGGCTACACCTTC
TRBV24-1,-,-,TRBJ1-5,CATSVGGKQPQHF,TGTGCCACCAGTGTGGGGGGGAAGCAGCCCCAGCATTTT
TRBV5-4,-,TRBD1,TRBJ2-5,CASSQTQGDQETQYF,TGTGCCAGCAGTCAAACCCAGGGGGATCAAGAGACCCAGTACTTC
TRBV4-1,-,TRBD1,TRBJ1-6,CASSQGDRDNSPLHF,TGCGCCAGCAGCCAGGGGGACAGGGATAATTCACCCCTCCACTTT
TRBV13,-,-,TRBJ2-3,CASSRRAADTQYF,TGTGCCAGCAGCAGGCGGGCGGCAGATACGCAGTATTTT
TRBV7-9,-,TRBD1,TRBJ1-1,CASSQQGRHTEAFF,TGTGCCAGCAGCCAACAGGGGAGGCACACTGAAGCTTTCTTT
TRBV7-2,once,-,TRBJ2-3,CASSLAPADTQYF,TGTGCCAGCAGCTTAGCACCGGCAGATACGCAGTATTTT
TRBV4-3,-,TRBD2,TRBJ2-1,CASSQGASGEQFF,TGCGCCAGCAGCCAGGGAGCTAGCGGTGAGCAGTTCTTC
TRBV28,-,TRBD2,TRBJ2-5,CASSSPASGMYQETQYF,TGTGCCAGCAGCAGTCCCGCTAGCGGGATGTACCAAGAGACCCAGTACTTC
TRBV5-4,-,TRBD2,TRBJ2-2,CASSLGGLAGNTGELFF,TGTGCCAGCAGCTTGGGAGGACTAGCGGGTAACACCGGGGAGCTGTTTTTT
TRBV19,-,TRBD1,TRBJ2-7,CASSVTGTVAYEQYF,TGTGCCAGTAGTGTTACCGGGACAGTGGCCTACGAGCAGTACTTC
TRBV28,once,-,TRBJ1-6,CASRSAGYNSPLHF,TGTGCCAGCAGGTCGGCAGGCTATAATTCACCCCTCCACTTT
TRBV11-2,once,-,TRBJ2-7,CASSIQGFHEQYF,TGTGCCAGCAGCATTCAGGGTTTCCACGAGCAGTACTTC
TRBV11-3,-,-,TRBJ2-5,CASSFWTDQETQYF,TGTGCCAGCAGCTTTTGGACAGATCAAGAGACCCAGTACTTC